The 3 T cell receptor beta chains given below trace back to one sample, sequenced in a study of shared clonotypes between healthy human individuals. Sequenced by immunoSEQ multiplex PCR; TCRdb stores in-frame clones only, minus some. The sample records approximately 530,000 clones, 90% to 97% being singletons. Sequenced sample: naive CD4+ T cells sorted from blood. Sample subset: CD45RA+ positively selected. These receptors originate from a woman in her thirties in good health.

This clone occurred a few times. The chain carries TRBV5-1 and TRBJ2-7; D is ambiguous. V lost 0 bases and J lost 6, with 4 bases in between. There are 11 residues in the CDR3. Germline V gives CDR1 SGHRS, CDR2 YFSETQ. The CDR3: CASSLGPEQYF. The CDR3 nucleotides are TGCGCCAGCAGCTTGGGACCCGAGCAGTACTTC.

Concerning this clone itself: The sample has other DNA sequences that encode this CDR3 too. V is TRBV28 and J is TRBJ2-7; either TRBD1 or TRBD2 may fit D (6 bases each). The CDR3 loop spans 14 amino acids. Germline V gene data show CDR1 as MDHEN and CDR2 as SYDVKM. Trimming stripped 5 bases from V and 7 bases from J, with 18 bases between. CDR3 sequence: CASSISWGAGEQYF. The CDR3 region has the DNA TGTGCCAGCAGTATAAGTTGGGGGGCTGGGGAGCAGTACTTC.

This chain joins TRBV2 and TRBJ1-5, with D hard to call. CDR3 size: 15 residues. V was cut by 3 bases and J by 3 bases, with 12 bases left in between. CDR1 is SNHLY, CDR2 FYNNEI, per germline. CDR3 loop: CASSDQVGNNQPQHF. As DNA, the CDR3 is TGTGCCAGCAGTGATCAGGTTGGGAACAATCAGCCCCAGCATTTT.